This T cell receptor (beta chain) was found in a study of monozygotic twins with inflammatory bowel disease. With the 5' RACE reads reprocessed, TCRdb shows one record per CDR3 protein and no DNA. The sample is made up of roughly 300,000 distinct CDR3 sequences, and the top ten hold approximately 5.4% of it. Germline V gene lookup returns CDR1 SQVTM and CDR2 ANQGSEA. This CDR3 has 11 residues. Study-level findings and limits: Distinguishing T cell subtypes was not possible. Support for a single strong signal or clonotype associated with IBD was absent.

Remarks on this clonotype: Antigen specificity is unknown.

The sequenced sample was blood. The chain uses TRBV29-1 and TRBJ2-5. The receptor was derived from a human donor with ulcerative colitis or Crohn's disease, or a healthy co-twin of an affected twin (not recorded which). The CDR3: CSVWSQETQYF.